This is a list of T cell receptor beta chains from one sample in a study of T cell repertoires in cytomegalovirus infection. TCRdb independently ran MiXCR on the reads; one entry per CDR3 protein. The data contain approximately 260,000 distinct CDR3 sequences, about 20% of them singletons. No antigens are known for them. Specimen: cultured PBMCs, collected from culture after CMV antigen stimulation. The source is a human donor in good health (CMV status not recorded). Some clones in this sample may be carry-over from other donors' samples. The CDR3 runs from the conserved cysteine through the conserved F or W. Fields, in order: clone size, D gene, J gene, V gene, CDR3 protein, CDR3 DNA. The D gene is left open where the match is weak. Some rows mark clone size as missing; the rest say once, few, many or name a class of expanded clone.

- | TRBD2 | TRBJ2-1 | TRBV7-8 | CASSPRREGGNEQFF | TGTGCCAGCAGCCCCCGGCGGGAGGGGGGCAATGAGCAGTTCTTC
- | - | TRBJ1-2 | TRBV19 | CASHQRYEANYGYTF | TGTGCCAGTCACCAGCGCTACGAAGCTAACTATGGCTACACCTTC
- | - | TRBJ1-1 | TRBV19 | CASSMNQGRSEAFF | TGTGCCAGTAGTATGAACCAGGGACGGTCTGAAGCTTTCTTT
few | - | TRBJ2-3 | TRBV7-9 | CASTPGGTGTDTQYF | TGTGCCAGCACCCCCGGGGGAACGGGCACAGATACGCAGTATTTT
- | TRBD1 | TRBJ2-1 | TRBV20-1 | CSASAGDRVYEQFF | TGCAGTGCTTCTGCCGGGGACAGGGTCTATGAGCAGTTCTTC
few | - | TRBJ2-1 | TRBV27 | CASLSYSYNEQFF | TGTGCCAGCCTATCTTACTCCTACAATGAGCAGTTCTTC
- | TRBD1 | TRBJ1-2 | TRBV7-9 | CASSWTGANYGYTF | TGTGCCAGCAGCTGGACAGGGGCTAACTATGGCTACACCTTC
- | - | TRBJ1-5 | TRBV2 | CASTKGSNQPQHF | TGTGCCAGCACTAAGGGAAGCAATCAGCCCCAGCATTTT
many | TRBD2 | TRBJ2-3 | TRBV7-9 | CASSLTGTSKSTDTQYF | TGTGCCAGCAGCTTAACCGGGACTAGCAAGAGCACAGATACGCAGTATTTT
few | TRBD1 | TRBJ1-1 | TRBV11-2 | CASSLARQGNTEAFF | TGTGCCAGCAGCTTAGCCCGACAGGGGAACACTGAAGCTTTCTTT